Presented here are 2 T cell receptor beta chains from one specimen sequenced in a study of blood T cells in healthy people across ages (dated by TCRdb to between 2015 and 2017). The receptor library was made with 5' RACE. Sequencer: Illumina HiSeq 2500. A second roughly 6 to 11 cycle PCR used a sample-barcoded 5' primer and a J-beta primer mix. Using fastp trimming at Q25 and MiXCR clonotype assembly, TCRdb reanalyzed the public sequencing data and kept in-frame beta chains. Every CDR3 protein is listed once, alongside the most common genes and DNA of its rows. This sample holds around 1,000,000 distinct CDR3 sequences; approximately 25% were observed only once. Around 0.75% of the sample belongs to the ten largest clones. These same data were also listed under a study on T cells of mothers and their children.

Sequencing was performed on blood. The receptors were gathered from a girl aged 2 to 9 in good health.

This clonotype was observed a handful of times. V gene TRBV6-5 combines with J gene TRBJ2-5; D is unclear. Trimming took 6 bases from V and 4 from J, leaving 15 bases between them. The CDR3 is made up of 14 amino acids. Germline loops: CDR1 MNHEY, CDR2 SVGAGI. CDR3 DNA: TGTGCCAGCAGCCCCTGGGTCGGCGGAGAGACCCAGTACTTC. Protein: CASSPWVGGETQYF.

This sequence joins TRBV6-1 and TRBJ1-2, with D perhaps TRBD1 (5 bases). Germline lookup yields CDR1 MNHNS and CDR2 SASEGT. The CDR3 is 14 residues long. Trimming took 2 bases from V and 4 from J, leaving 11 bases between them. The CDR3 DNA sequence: TGTGCCAGCAGTGAATCGCAGGGAAGCTATGGCTACACCTTC. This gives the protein CASSESQGSYGYTF.